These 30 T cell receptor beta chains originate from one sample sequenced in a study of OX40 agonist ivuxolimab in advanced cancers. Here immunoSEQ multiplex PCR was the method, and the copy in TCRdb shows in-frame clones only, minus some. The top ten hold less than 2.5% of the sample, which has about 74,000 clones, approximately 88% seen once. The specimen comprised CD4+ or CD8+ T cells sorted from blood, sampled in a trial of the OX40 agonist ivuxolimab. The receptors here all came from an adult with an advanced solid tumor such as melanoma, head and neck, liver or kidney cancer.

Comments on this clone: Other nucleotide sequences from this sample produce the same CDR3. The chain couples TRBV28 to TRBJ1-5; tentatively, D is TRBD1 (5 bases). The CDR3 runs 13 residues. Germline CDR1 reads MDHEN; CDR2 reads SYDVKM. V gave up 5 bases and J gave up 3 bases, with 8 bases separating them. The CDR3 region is CASSGTVNQPQHF. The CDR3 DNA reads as TGTGCCAGCAGTGGGACCGTCAATCAGCCCCAGCATTTT. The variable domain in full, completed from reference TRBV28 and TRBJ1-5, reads DVKVTQSSRYLVKRTGEKVFLECVQDMDHENMFWYRQDPGLGLRLIYFSYDVKMKEKGDIPEGYSVSREKKERFSLILESASTNQTSMYLCASSGTVNQPQHFGDGTRLSIL.

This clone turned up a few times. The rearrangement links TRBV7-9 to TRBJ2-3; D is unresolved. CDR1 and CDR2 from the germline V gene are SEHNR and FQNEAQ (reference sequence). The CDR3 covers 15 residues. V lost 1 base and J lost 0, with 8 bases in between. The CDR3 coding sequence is TGTGCCAGCAGCTTAGGAGGTCAGAGCACAGATACGCAGTATTTT. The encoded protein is CASSLGGQSTDTQYF. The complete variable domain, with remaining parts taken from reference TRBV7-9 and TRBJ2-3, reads DTGVSQNPRHKITKRGQNVTFRCDPISEHNRLYWYRQTLGQGPEFLTYFQNEAQLEKSRLLSDRFSAERPKGSFSTLEIQRTEQGDSAMYLCASSLGGQSTDTQYFGPGTRLTVL.

CDR3 amino acids: CASSLTQGDTQYF. The CDR3 DNA follows: TGTGCCAGCAGCTTAACTCAAGGGGATACGCAGTATTTT. The V gene is TRBV7-9, the J gene TRBJ2-3; D gene ambiguous. Per the germline V gene, CDR1 is SEHNR and CDR2 is FQNEAQ (reference sequence). This CDR3 has 13 residues. Trimming cost V 2 bases and J 6 bases, with 9 bases left between them.

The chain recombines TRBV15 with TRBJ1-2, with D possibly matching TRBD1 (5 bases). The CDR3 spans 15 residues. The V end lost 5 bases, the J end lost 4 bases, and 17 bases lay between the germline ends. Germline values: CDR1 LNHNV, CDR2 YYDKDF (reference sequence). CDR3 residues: CATSGARGRGYGYTF. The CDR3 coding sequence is TGTGCCACCAGCGGAGCGAGGGGCCGTGGCTATGGCTACACCTTC.

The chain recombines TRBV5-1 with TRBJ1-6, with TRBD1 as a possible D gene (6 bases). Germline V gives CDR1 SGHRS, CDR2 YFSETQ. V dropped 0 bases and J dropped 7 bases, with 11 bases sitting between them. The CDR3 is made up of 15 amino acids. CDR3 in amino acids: CASSLGTGSNSPLHF. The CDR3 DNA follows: TGCGCCAGCAGCTTGGGCACAGGGAGCAATTCACCCCTCCACTTT. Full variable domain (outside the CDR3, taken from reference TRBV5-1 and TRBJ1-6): KAGVTQTPRYLIKTRGQQVTLSCSPISGHRSVSWYQQTPGQGLQFLFEYFSETQRNKGNFPGRFSGRQFSNSRSEMNVSTLELGDSALYLCASSLGTGSNSPLHFGNGTRLTVT.

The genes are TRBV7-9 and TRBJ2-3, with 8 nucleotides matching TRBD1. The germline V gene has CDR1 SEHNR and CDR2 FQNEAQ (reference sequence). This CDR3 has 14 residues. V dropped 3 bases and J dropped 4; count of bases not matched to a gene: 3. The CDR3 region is CASSFGQGADTQYF. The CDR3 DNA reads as TGTGCCAGCAGCTTCGGACAGGGCGCAGATACGCAGTATTTT.

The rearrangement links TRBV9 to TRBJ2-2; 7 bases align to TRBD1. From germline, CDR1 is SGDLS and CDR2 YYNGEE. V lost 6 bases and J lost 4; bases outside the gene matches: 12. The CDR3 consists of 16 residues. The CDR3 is CASKRRDSPGTGELFF. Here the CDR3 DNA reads TGTGCCAGCAAAAGACGGGACAGTCCTGGCACCGGGGAGCTGTTTTTT.

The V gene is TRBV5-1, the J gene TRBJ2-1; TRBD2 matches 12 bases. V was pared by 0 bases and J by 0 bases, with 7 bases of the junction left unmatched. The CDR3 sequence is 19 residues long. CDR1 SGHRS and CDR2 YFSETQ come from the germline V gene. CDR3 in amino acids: CASSLVLAGGRSSYNEQFF. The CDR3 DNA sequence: TGCGCCAGCAGCTTGGTACTAGCGGGGGGCCGTAGCTCCTACAATGAGCAGTTCTTC.

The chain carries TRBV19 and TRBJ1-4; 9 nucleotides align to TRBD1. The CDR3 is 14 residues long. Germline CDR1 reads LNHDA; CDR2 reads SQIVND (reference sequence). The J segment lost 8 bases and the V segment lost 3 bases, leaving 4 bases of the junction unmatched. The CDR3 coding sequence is TGTGCCAGTAGTATGGGACAGGGAAGGGAAAAACTGTTTTTT. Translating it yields CASSMGQGREKLFF.

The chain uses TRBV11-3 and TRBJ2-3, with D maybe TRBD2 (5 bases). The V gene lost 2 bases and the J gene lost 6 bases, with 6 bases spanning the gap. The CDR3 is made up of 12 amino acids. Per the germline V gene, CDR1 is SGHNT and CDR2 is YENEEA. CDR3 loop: CASSLTGDTQYF. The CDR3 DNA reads TGTGCCAGCAGCTTAACGGGGGATACGCAGTATTTT.

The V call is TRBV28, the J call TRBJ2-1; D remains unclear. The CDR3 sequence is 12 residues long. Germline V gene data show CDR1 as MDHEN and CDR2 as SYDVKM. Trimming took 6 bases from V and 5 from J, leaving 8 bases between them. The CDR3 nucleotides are TGTGCCAGCAGGTCAAGCCACAATGAGCAGTTCTTC. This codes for CASRSSHNEQFF.

The chain's CDR3 is CASRAGTSLYEQYF. CDR3 coding DNA: TGTGCCAGCAGGGCCGGGACTAGCCTCTACGAGCAGTACTTC. The chain has TRBV27 and TRBJ2-7; 9 nucleotides align to TRBD2. V lost 6 bases, J lost 3 bases, and 6 bases stayed unmatched. Germline V gives CDR1 MNHEY, CDR2 SMNVEV (reference sequence). The CDR3 has 14 residues.

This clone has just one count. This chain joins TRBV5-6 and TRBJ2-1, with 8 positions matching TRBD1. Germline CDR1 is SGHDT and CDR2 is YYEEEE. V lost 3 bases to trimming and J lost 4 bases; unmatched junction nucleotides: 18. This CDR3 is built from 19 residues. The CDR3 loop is CASSYVPGGYRGPYNEQFF. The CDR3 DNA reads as TGTGCCAGCAGCTATGTCCCAGGGGGCTATCGGGGGCCATACAATGAGCAGTTCTTC.

The CDR3 coding sequence is TGCAGCGTTGTGTGGGGGCGGAGCTATTCCTACGAGCAGTACTTC. Protein sequence: CSVVWGRSYSYEQYF. The J gene is TRBJ2-7, the V gene TRBV29-1, with a tentative D call TRBD1 (6 bases). V lost 4 bases and J lost 1, with 17 bases in between. The CDR3 has 15 residues. Germline V lookup: CDR1 SQVTM, CDR2 ANQGSEA.

The CDR3 coding sequence is TGCGCCAGCAGCCAAGAACAGTCCCAGCCCCAGCATTTT. Encoded protein: CASSQEQSQPQHF. The rearrangement uses TRBV4-3 and TRBJ1-5; D not certain. Trimming stripped 0 bases from V and 7 bases from J, with 7 bases between. From germline, CDR1 is LGHNA and CDR2 YSLEER. The CDR3 sequence is 13 residues long.

CDR3 protein: CASSLRDREGDEQFF. Here the CDR3 DNA reads TGTGCCAGCAGCCTCCGGGACAGGGAGGGGGATGAGCAGTTCTTC. The chain joins TRBV7-2 to TRBJ2-1, with TRBD1 identical over 9 bases. The germline CDR1 and CDR2 sequences are SGHTA and FQGNSA. Losses at the gene ends were 5 bases for V and 8 bases for J; bases not matched to a gene: 10. The CDR3 has 15 residues. The full variable domain, rest sourced from reference TRBV7-2 and TRBJ2-1, is GAGVSQSPSNKVTEKGKDVELRCDPISGHTALYWYRQSLGQGLEFLIYFQGNSAPDKSGLPSDRFSAERTGGSVSTLTIQRTQQEDSAVYLCASSLRDREGDEQFFGPGTRLTVL.

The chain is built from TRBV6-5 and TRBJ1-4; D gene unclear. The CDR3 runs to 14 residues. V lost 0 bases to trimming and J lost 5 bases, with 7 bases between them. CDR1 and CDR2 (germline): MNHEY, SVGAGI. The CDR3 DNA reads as TGTGCCAGCAGTTACTCCCGGTTGAATGAAAAACTGTTTTTT. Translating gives CASSYSRLNEKLFF.

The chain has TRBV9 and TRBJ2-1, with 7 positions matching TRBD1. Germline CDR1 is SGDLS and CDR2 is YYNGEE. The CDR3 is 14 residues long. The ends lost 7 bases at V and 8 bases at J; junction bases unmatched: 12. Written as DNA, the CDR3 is TGTGCCAGCTCCAGAGAGACAGGGCTGGATGAGCAGTTCTTC. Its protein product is CASSRETGLDEQFF.

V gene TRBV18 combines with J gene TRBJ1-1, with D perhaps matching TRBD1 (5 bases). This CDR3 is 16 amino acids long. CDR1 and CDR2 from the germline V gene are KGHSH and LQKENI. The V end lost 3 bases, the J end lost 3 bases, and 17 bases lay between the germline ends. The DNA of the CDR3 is TGTGCCAGCTCACCGGGTATCAGGCGAGGGGACACTGAAGCTTTCTTT. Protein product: CASSPGIRRGDTEAFF.

This CDR3 reads CASSYSAGRGYGYTF. In DNA, the CDR3 is TGTGCCAGCAGTTACTCGGCAGGGAGGGGCTATGGCTACACCTTC. The chain employs TRBV6-5 and TRBJ1-2; perhaps TRBD1 as D (5 bases). CDR3 size: 15 residues. The germline V gene has CDR1 MNHEY and CDR2 SVGAGI. V lost 0 bases and J 4 bases, leaving 12 bases between the germline ends.

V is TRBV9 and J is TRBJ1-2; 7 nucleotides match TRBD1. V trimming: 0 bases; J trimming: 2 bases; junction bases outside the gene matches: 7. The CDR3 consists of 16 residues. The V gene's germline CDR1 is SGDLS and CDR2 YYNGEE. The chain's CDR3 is CASSVGAGGSNYGYTF. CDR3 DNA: TGTGCCAGCAGCGTAGGGGCAGGGGGGTCAAACTATGGCTACACCTTC.

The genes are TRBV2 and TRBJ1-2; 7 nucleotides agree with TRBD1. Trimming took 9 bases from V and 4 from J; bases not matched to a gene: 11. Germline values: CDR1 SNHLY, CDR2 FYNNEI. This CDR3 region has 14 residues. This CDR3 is CARPRGQGSYGYTF. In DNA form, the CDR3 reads TGTGCCAGGCCAAGGGGGCAGGGTAGCTATGGCTACACCTTC.

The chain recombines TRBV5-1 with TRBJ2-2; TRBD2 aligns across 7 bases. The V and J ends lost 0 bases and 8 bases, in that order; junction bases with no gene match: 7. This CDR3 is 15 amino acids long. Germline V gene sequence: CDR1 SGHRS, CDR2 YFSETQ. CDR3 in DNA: TGCGCCAGCAGCTTGGGGACTAGTCTGGCTGGGGAGCTGTTTTTT. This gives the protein CASSLGTSLAGELFF.

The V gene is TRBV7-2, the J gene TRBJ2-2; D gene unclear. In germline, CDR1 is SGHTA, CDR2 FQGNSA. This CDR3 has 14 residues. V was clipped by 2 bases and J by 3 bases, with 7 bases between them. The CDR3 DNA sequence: TGTGCCAGCAGCTTAATGGGGTACACCGGGGAGCTGTTTTTT. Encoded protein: CASSLMGYTGELFF. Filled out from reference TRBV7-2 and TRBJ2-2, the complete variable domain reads GAGVSQSPSNKVTEKGKDVELRCDPISGHTALYWYRQSLGQGLEFLIYFQGNSAPDKSGLPSDRFSAERTGGSVSTLTIQRTQQEDSAVYLCASSLMGYTGELFFGEGSRLTVL.

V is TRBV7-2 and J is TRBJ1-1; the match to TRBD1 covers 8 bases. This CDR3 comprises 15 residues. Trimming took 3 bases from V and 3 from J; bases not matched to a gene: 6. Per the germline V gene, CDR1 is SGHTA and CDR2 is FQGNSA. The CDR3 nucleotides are TGTGCCAGCAGCTTTTCAGGGGGCTGGGACACTGAAGCTTTCTTT. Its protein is CASSFSGGWDTEAFF.

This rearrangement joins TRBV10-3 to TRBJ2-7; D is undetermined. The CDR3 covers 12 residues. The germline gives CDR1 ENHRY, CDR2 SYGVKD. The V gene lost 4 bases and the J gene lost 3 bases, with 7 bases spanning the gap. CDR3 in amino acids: CAISVGNYEQYF. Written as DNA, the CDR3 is TGTGCCATCAGTGTGGGAAACTACGAGCAGTACTTC.

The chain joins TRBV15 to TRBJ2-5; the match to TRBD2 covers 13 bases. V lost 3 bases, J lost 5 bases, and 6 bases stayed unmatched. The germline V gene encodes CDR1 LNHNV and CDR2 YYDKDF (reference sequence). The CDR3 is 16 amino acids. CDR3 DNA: TGTGCCACCAGCAGGAGGACTAGCGGGGGTGGTGAGACCCAGTACTTC. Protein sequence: CATSRRTSGGGETQYF.

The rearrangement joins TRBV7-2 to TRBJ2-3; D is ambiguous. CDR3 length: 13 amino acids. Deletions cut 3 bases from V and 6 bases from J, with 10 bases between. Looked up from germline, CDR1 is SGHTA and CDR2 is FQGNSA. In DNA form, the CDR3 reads TGTGCCAGCAGCTTCTCCACTCAGGATACGCAGTATTTT. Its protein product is CASSFSTQDTQYF.

The CDR3 is CASSQGSGNTIYF. Here the CDR3 DNA reads TGTGCCAGCAGCCAGGGCTCTGGAAACACCATATATTTT. The chain has TRBV7-9 and TRBJ1-3, with D possibly being TRBD1 (5 bases). Between the trimmed V and J ends, which lost 5 bases and 0 bases, there was a span of 5 bases. CDR1 SEHNR and CDR2 FQNEAQ come from the germline V gene (reference sequence). This CDR3 has 13 amino acids.

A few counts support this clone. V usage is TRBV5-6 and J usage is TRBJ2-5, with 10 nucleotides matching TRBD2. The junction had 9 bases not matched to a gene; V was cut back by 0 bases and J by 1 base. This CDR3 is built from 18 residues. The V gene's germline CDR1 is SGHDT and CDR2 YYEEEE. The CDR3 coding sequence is TGTGCCAGCAGCTTGGAATTAGCGGGAGGACCCCTCCAAGAGACCCAGTACTTC. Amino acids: CASSLELAGGPLQETQYF.